Listed here are 7 T cell receptor beta chains from one sample, sequenced in a study of cytomegalovirus exposure and HLA in healthy donors. Primers included in the PCR were 60 Vbeta and 13 Jbeta primers. The protocol was immunoSEQ multiplex PCR, while the TCRdb copy is restricted to in-frame clones and leaves out a portion. The data contain 130,000 or so clones, about 79% of them singletons. Sequencing used PBMCs. These receptors all stem from a woman aged 18-30 years in good health and CMV-seropositive.

The chain employs TRBV7-9 and TRBJ1-1, with a weak D call TRBD1 (5 bases). In germline, CDR1 is SEHNR, CDR2 FQNEAQ (reference sequence). The V and J ends lost 8 bases and 4 bases respectively, with 11 bases between them. The CDR3 covers 12 residues. CDR3 loop: CASAVTGTEAFF. The CDR3 region has the DNA TGTGCCAGCGCAGTAACAGGCACTGAAGCTTTCTTT.

The chain links TRBV7-3 to TRBJ2-1; 10 bases align to TRBD2. The V and J ends lost 8 bases and 10 bases, in that order; junction bases with no gene match: 11. CDR3 length: 14 amino acids. The germline gives CDR1 SGHTA, CDR2 FQGTGA. The CDR3 sequence: CASRLSGGAGEQFF. The DNA for the CDR3 is TGTGCCAGCCGACTGAGCGGGGGGGCCGGAGAGCAGTTCTTC.

The rearrangement joins TRBV6-1 to TRBJ2-7, with 8 bases fitting TRBD2. V shed 7 bases and J 4 bases; nucleotides not matched to a gene: 6. From germline, CDR1 is MNHNS and CDR2 SASEGT. The CDR3 covers 13 residues. CDR3 nucleotides: TGTGCCAGCACGTCGGGAGGGATTTACGAGCAGTACTTC. Amino acids: CASTSGGIYEQYF.

The chain carries TRBV27 and TRBJ1-6; D remains ambiguous. CDR3 length equals 15 residues. Germline loops: CDR1 MNHEY, CDR2 SMNVEV (reference sequence). V dropped 3 bases and J dropped 0 bases, with 6 bases sitting between them. The CDR3 loop is CASSFGSSYNSPLHF. The CDR3 DNA reads TGTGCCAGCAGTTTTGGTAGCTCCTATAATTCACCCCTCCACTTT.

In the case of this clone: At one end the junction does not follow the germline gene, possibly because of a read error. The chain joins TRBV2 to TRBJ2-7; TRBD2 might be the D (6 bases). Germline CDR1 SNHLY, CDR2 FYNNEI. The CDR3 spans 13 residues. The CDR3 nucleotides read TGTGCCGGCAGGGACTGGCGCTCCTACGAGCAGTACTTC. It specifies CAGRDWRSYEQYF. The full variable domain, with the rest looked up from reference TRBV2 and TRBJ2-7, is EPEVTQTPSHQVTQMGQEVILRCVPISNHLYFYWYRQILGQKVEFLVSFYNNEISEKSEIFDDQFSVERPDGSNFTLKIRSTKLEDSAMYFCAGRDWRSYEQYFGPGTRLTVT.

The chain joins TRBV7-9 to TRBJ2-6; the D gene is possibly TRBD1 (5 bases). The germline V gene encodes CDR1 SEHNR and CDR2 FQNEAQ (reference sequence). This CDR3 is 16 amino acids long. Trimming shortened V by 1 base and J by 0 bases, and 7 bases separated the two germline ends. Here the CDR3 reads CASSLVGHSGANVLTF. CDR3 bases: TGTGCCAGCAGCTTAGTCGGACACTCTGGGGCCAACGTCCTGACTTTC.

This rearrangement joins TRBV2 to TRBJ1-1, with D tentatively TRBD1 (6 bases). V lost 3 bases and J 4 bases, leaving 12 bases between the germline ends. The CDR3 sequence is 14 residues long. CDR1 and CDR2 from the germline V gene are SNHLY and FYNNEI. CDR3 sequence reads: CASSDAGASTEAFF. The CDR3 region has the DNA TGTGCCAGCAGTGATGCGGGGGCAAGCACTGAAGCTTTCTTT. Drawing the rest from reference TRBV2 and TRBJ1-1, the complete variable domain is EPEVTQTPSHQVTQMGQEVILRCVPISNHLYFYWYRQILGQKVEFLVSFYNNEISEKSEIFDDQFSVERPDGSNFTLKIRSTKLEDSAMYFCASSDAGASTEAFFGQGTRLTVV.